The 28 T cell receptor beta chains in this list originate from one sample, sequenced in a study of STAT5B mutations in CD4+ large granular lymphocyte leukemia (dated by TCRdb to 2022 to 2024). Library creation used the immunoSEQ multiplex PCR assay. Entries here come from immuneACCESS through TCRdb and include only in-frame sequences with V and J called. Some clones fail to appear in such tables; in the studies checked, an unresolved V gene covers under half of the shortfall, and the cause of the remainder is unknown. The sample includes about 32,000 clones, with 70% to 80% observed a single time. The ten most abundant clones make up over 0.4% of the sample. Sequencing input: CD4+ T cells from blood buffy coats. All receptors come from a human donor in good health.

This chain links TRBV6-6 with TRBJ2-7; D is perhaps TRBD1 (6 bases). Trimming cost V 6 bases and J 3 bases, with 9 bases left between them. The CDR3 is made up of 12 amino acids. From germline, CDR1 is MNHNY and CDR2 SVGAGI (reference sequence). CDR3 loop: CASRRDNYEQYF. The CDR3 DNA sequence: TGTGCCAGCAGAAGGGACAACTACGAGCAGTACTTC.

This clone turned up a few times. This sequence joins TRBV12-1 and TRBJ1-5; the listed D gene, TRBD1, was not tested against the DNA. TRBV12-1 is designated a pseudogene. CDR3 length equals 15 residues. The CDR3 here is CASRVTWQGNQPQHF. CDR3 in DNA: TGTGCCAGCAGGGTGACATGGCAGGGGAATCAGCCCCAGCATTTT.

The CDR3 DNA follows: TGCGCCAGCAGCCAGGGACAGGGGGCTTGGAATTCACCCCTCCACTTT. Translating gives CASSQGQGAWNSPLHF. This chain uses TRBV4-1 with TRBJ1-6; 12 bases map to TRBD1. The CDR3 has 16 amino acids. Trimming removed 3 bases from V and 7 bases from J; junction bases left unmatched: 4. CDR1 MGHRA and CDR2 YSYEKL come from the germline V gene.

The J gene is TRBJ2-4, the V gene TRBV27, with 7 bases identical to TRBD1. The CDR3 is made up of 16 amino acids. Germline V CDR1 and CDR2: MNHEY, SMNVEV (reference sequence). J gave up 3 bases and V 5 bases, and 10 bases lay outside the gene matches. CDR3 nucleotides: TGTGCCAGCAGTACCAAGGGGGCATCAGGCAAAAACATTCAGTACTTC. Encoded protein: CASSTKGASGKNIQYF.

V and J are TRBV7-2 and TRBJ1-6; 8 bases align to TRBD1. This CDR3 has 18 residues. The V segment lost 0 bases and the J segment 9 bases; nucleotides outside the gene matches: 13. From germline, CDR1 is SGHTA and CDR2 FQGNSA. The CDR3, as DNA: TGTGCCAGCAGCTTAGCTGGGTGGGGACAGGCCCTTAGTTCACCCCTCCACTTT. Translated: CASSLAGWGQALSSPLHF.

This clone has a handful of counts. The chain recombines TRBV9 with TRBJ1-2; TRBD1 is a possible D gene (6 bases). The CDR3 is made up of 11 amino acids. Germline assignment: CDR1 SGDLS and CDR2 YYNGEE. Trimming pared 4 bases from V and 8 bases from J, leaving 9 bases between. CDR3 region: CASSTGWGYTF. In nucleotides, the CDR3 is TGTGCCAGCAGCACAGGGTGGGGCTACACCTTC.

DNA of the CDR3: TGTGCCAGCAGTTTTCAGGGAAGTGGCTACACCTTC. As protein: CASSFQGSGYTF. The gene calls are TRBV28 and TRBJ1-2, with D possibly TRBD1 on 5 matching bases. The germline V and J ends were trimmed by 3 bases and 7 bases, with 9 bases remaining between them. The CDR3 contains 12 residues. The germline gives CDR1 MDHEN, CDR2 SYDVKM.

The J gene is TRBJ2-7, the V gene TRBV6-1; possibly TRBD2 for D (5 bases). This CDR3 region has 12 residues. Germline-derived CDR1 and CDR2 are MNHNS and SASEGT. V lost 8 bases and J lost 7, with 15 bases in between. The CDR3 coding sequence is TGTGCCAGCCGGGAAGGAGAACGGGAGCAGTACTTC. Its protein product is CASREGEREQYF.

The V call is TRBV5-1, the J call TRBJ2-2; D unclear. V was trimmed by 0 bases and J by 5 bases, leaving 5 bases between them. The CDR3 sequence is 13 residues long. CDR1 is SGHRS, CDR2 YFSETQ, per germline. The CDR3: CASSLVGTGELFF. The CDR3 coding sequence is TGCGCCAGCAGCTTGGTTGGAACCGGGGAGCTGTTTTTT.

The J gene is TRBJ1-5, the V gene TRBV5-1; 8 nucleotides agree with TRBD1. Trimming removed 0 bases from V and 0 bases from J; junction bases left unmatched: 5. Germline V lookup: CDR1 SGHRS, CDR2 YFSETQ. The CDR3 sequence is 17 residues long. CDR3: CASSLGGTGYSNQPQHF. Written as DNA, the CDR3 is TGCGCCAGCAGCTTGGGCGGGACAGGATATAGCAATCAGCCCCAGCATTTT.

The chain links TRBV2 to TRBJ1-2; D is ambiguous. Per germline, CDR1 SNHLY and CDR2 FYNNEI. Deletions cut 3 bases from V and 1 base from J, with 9 bases between. The CDR3 is 14 amino acids. CDR3 DNA sequence: TGTGCCAGCAGTGAGCTCCTCCTTAACTATGGCTACACCTTC. It encodes CASSELLLNYGYTF.

This chain joins TRBV27 and TRBJ1-5, with 9 bases matching TRBD1. Germline values: CDR1 MNHEY, CDR2 SMNVEV (reference sequence). The V segment lost 9 bases and the J segment 6 bases; nucleotides outside the gene matches: 12. This CDR3 comprises 15 residues. DNA of the CDR3: TGTGCCAGTTCGACGGGACAGGGTCTGGCTCAGCCCCAGCATTTT. Translation gives CASSTGQGLAQPQHF.

The V call is TRBV2, the J call TRBJ2-6; perhaps D is TRBD1 or TRBD2 (6 bases each). V was trimmed by 8 bases and J by 0 bases, leaving 11 bases between them. Germline V gene sequence: CDR1 SNHLY, CDR2 FYNNEI. The CDR3 extends over 15 amino acids. CDR3 region: CASVRGDSGANVLTF. In DNA, the CDR3 is TGTGCCAGCGTTAGGGGGGACTCTGGGGCCAACGTCCTGACTTTC.

This clone was detected a few times. The chain recombines TRBV5-6 with TRBJ2-1; D might be TRBD2 (5 bases). Per germline, CDR1 SGHDT and CDR2 YYEEEE. This CDR3 has 13 amino acids. Trimming removed 3 bases from V and 5 bases from J, with 9 bases in between. The CDR3 DNA is TGTGCCAGCAGCTCTTATAGCGACAATGAGCAGTTCTTC. Translation gives CASSSYSDNEQFF.

The chain couples TRBV5-4 to TRBJ2-2, with D possibly being TRBD1 or TRBD2 (5 bases each). The ends were cut back, 5 bases at V and 0 bases at J, with 17 bases in the middle. The CDR3 is made up of 17 amino acids. Germline V gene lookup returns CDR1 SGHNT and CDR2 YYREEE (reference sequence). This CDR3 reads CASSSAGSWPNTGELFF. The CDR3 region has the DNA TGTGCCAGCAGTTCGGCAGGGAGCTGGCCGAACACCGGGGAGCTGTTTTTT.

The chain is built from TRBV29-1 and TRBJ2-7, with 7 bases lining up with TRBD1. V was clipped by 7 bases and J by 4 bases; unmatched bases: 7. The length of the CDR3 is 12 residues. Germline CDR1 SQVTM, CDR2 ANQGSEA. CDR3 coding DNA: TGCAGCGCCCGGGACAGCCTTTACGAGCAGTACTTC. As protein: CSARDSLYEQYF.

This chain links TRBV7-9 with TRBJ1-1, with D tentatively TRBD1 (6 bases). Deletions cut 3 bases from V and 3 bases from J, with 14 bases between. This CDR3 spans 15 amino acids. Germline values: CDR1 SEHNR, CDR2 FQNEAQ (reference sequence). DNA of the CDR3: TGTGCCAGCAGCTTTCAGGGGCCCCGAGACACTGAAGCTTTCTTT. This translates into CASSFQGPRDTEAFF.

V usage is TRBV25-1 and J usage is TRBJ2-1, with D perhaps assigned TRBD1 or TRBD2 (7 bases each). V shed 4 bases and J shed 2 bases, with 12 bases lying between them. The CDR3 totals 15 residues. Germline V gene data show CDR1 as MGHDK and CDR2 as SYGVNS. CDR3: CASSGRGGTYNEQFF. The CDR3 nucleotides read TGTGCCAGCAGTGGCAGGGGGGGCACCTACAATGAGCAGTTCTTC.

The chain carries TRBV6-5 and TRBJ1-5; tentative D call: TRBD1 (5 bases). The CDR3 has 15 residues. The germline gives CDR1 MNHEY, CDR2 SVGAGI. The germline V and J ends were trimmed by 6 bases and 3 bases, with 15 bases remaining between them. CDR3 nucleotide sequence: TGTGCCAGCAGCCCCACCCAGGGTCTCAATCAGCCCCAGCATTTT. This codes for CASSPTQGLNQPQHF.

This clone was seen a single time. This chain joins TRBV11-2 and TRBJ2-3; 7 bases line up with TRBD2. Germline CDR1 is SGHAT and CDR2 is FQNNGV. The junction had 3 bases not matched to a gene; V was cut back by 4 bases and J by 2 bases. The CDR3 sequence is 14 residues long. CDR3 nucleotide sequence: TGTGCCAGCAGCTCCGGGGGGAACACAGATACGCAGTATTTT. Encoded protein: CASSSGGNTDTQYF.

In this sample, this clone turned up a few times. V gene TRBV6-1 combines with J gene TRBJ1-6; 7 bases line up with TRBD1. With V trimmed by 6 bases and J by 10 bases, 12 bases remained unmatched. In germline, CDR1 is MNHNS, CDR2 SASEGT. The CDR3 totals 15 residues. This CDR3 is CASSGSRDSRSPLHF. In DNA form, the CDR3 reads TGTGCCAGCAGCGGTAGCAGGGACAGCAGGTCACCCCTCCACTTT.

This clone showed up just a few times. The chain carries TRBV2 and TRBJ2-1; D might be TRBD1 or TRBD2, each matching 5 bases. Germline loops: CDR1 SNHLY, CDR2 FYNNEI. The CDR3 is made up of 12 amino acids. V lost 7 bases to trimming and J lost 12 bases, with 16 bases between them. The CDR3 loop is CASTPGAFGQFF. In DNA, the CDR3 is TGTGCCAGCACACCCGGGGCTTTCGGGCAGTTCTTC.

This clone was detected only once. The gene calls are TRBV5-1 and TRBJ2-5; 8 bases are a match to TRBD2. This CDR3 has 14 residues. Trimming cost V 4 bases and J 4 bases; bases outside gene matches: 6. Germline CDR1 and CDR2: SGHRS and YFSETQ. CDR3 sequence: CASSRAGGLETQYF. The CDR3 DNA reads TGCGCCAGCAGCCGGGCGGGGGGCTTAGAGACCCAGTACTTC.

This rearrangement joins TRBV10-1 to TRBJ1-5, with 10 bases matching TRBD1. Germline-derived CDR1 and CDR2 are WNHNN and SYGVQD (reference sequence). This CDR3 is built from 18 residues. V trimming: 8 bases; J trimming: 0 bases; junction bases outside the gene matches: 13. The CDR3 region has the DNA TGCGCCAGCCCCCAACCGGGACAGGGGTGCTATAGCAATCAGCCCCAGCATTTT. Its translation: CASPQPGQGCYSNQPQHF.

The chain employs TRBV6-1 and TRBJ1-3; unclear D gene. Germline CDR1 is MNHNS and CDR2 is SASEGT. With 5 bases removed from V and 2 bases from J, the gap between germline ends came to 4 bases. The CDR3 is made up of 12 amino acids. In DNA, the CDR3 is TGTGCCAGCAGTCGGACTGGAAACACCATATATTTT. Its protein product is CASSRTGNTIYF.

The V call is TRBV5-1, the J call TRBJ2-3; D is ambiguous. The germline CDR1 and CDR2 sequences are SGHRS and YFSETQ. The CDR3 is 13 residues long. V was clipped by 4 bases and J by 4 bases, with 10 bases between them. The CDR3 protein is CASSPSVADTQYF. The CDR3 coding sequence is TGCGCCAGCAGCCCCTCCGTCGCAGATACGCAGTATTTT.

This chain joins TRBV5-1 and TRBJ2-2, with 9 positions matching TRBD1. V trimming: 3 bases; J trimming: 4 bases; junction bases outside the gene matches: 7. This CDR3 is built from 16 residues. CDR1 SGHRS and CDR2 YFSETQ come from the germline V gene. Here the CDR3 DNA reads TGCGCCAGCAGCTGGGGACAGGGACGGGGCACCGGGGAGCTGTTTTTT. Its translation: CASSWGQGRGTGELFF.

This chain connects TRBV11-2 to TRBJ2-3, with 7 positions matching TRBD2. Germline values: CDR1 SGHAT, CDR2 FQNNGV. The CDR3 contains 18 residues. The V and J ends lost 2 bases and 0 bases, in that order; junction bases with no gene match: 11. In DNA form, the CDR3 reads TGTGCCAGCAGCTTATACCTAGCGGTGGCTGCTAGCACAGATACGCAGTATTTT. Translated, it gives CASSLYLAVAASTDTQYF.